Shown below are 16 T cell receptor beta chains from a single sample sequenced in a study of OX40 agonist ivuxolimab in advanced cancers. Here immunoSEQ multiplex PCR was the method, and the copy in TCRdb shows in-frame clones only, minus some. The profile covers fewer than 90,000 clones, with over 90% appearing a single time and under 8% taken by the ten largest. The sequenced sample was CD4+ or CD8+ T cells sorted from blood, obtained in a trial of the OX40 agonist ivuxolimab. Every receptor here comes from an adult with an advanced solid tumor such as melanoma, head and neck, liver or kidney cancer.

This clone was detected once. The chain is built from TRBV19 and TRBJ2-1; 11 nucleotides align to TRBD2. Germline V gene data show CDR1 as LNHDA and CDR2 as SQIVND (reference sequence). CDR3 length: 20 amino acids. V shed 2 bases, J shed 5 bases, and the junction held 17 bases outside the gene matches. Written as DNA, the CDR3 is TGTGCCAGTAGTATATGGGGGAATAGGGCTAGCGGGAGGCCCGACAATGAGCAGTTCTTC. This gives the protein CASSIWGNRASGRPDNEQFF.

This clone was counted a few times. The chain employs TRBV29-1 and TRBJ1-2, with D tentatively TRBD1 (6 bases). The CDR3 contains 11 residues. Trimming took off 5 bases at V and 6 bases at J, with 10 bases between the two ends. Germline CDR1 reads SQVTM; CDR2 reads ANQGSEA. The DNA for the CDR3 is TGCAGCGTTATACAGGGTCATGGCTACACCTTC. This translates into CSVIQGHGYTF. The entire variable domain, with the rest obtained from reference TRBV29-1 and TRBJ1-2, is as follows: SAVISQKPSRDICQRGTSLTIQCQVDSQVTMMFWYRQQPGQSLTLIATANQGSEATYESGFVIDKFPISRPNLTFSTLTVSNMSPEDSSIYLCSVIQGHGYTFGSGTRLTVV.

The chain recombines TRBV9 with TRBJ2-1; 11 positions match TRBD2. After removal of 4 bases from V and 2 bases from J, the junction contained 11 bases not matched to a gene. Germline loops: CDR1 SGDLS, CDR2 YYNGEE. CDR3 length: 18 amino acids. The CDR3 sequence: CASSPRLAGGPTYNEQFF. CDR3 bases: TGTGCCAGCAGCCCGAGGCTAGCGGGAGGTCCCACCTACAATGAGCAGTTCTTC.

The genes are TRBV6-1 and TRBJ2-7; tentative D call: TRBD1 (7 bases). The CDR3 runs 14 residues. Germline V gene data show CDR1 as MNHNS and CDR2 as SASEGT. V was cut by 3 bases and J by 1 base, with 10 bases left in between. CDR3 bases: TGTGCCAGCAGTGACAGGGGGGCATCCTACGAGCAGTACTTC. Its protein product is CASSDRGASYEQYF.

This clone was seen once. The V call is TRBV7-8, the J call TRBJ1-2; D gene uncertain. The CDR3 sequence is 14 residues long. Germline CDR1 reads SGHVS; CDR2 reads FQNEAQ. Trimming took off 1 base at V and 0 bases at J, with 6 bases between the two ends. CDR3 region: CASSLGSSNYGYTF. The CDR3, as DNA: TGTGCCAGCAGCTTAGGCAGTTCTAACTATGGCTACACCTTC.

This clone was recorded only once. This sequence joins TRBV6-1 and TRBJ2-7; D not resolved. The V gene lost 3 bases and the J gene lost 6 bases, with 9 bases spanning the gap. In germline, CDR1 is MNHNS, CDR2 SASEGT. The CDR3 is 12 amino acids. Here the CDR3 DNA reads TGTGCCAGCAGTGAGTCCGCTACCGAGCAGTACTTC. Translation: CASSESATEQYF.

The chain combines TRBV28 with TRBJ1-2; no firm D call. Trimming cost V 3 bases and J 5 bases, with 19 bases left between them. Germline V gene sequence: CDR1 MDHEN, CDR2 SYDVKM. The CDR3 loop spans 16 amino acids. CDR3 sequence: CASSLPDRGSAYGYTF. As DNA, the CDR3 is TGTGCCAGCAGTTTGCCAGACCGGGGATCGGCTTATGGCTACACCTTC.

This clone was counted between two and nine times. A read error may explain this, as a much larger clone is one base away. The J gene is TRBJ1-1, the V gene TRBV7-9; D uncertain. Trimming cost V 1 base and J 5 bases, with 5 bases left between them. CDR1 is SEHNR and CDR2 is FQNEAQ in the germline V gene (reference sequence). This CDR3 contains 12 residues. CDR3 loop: CASSLGWTEAFF. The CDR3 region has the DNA TGTGCCAGCAGCTTAGGCTGGACTGAAGCTTTCTTT.

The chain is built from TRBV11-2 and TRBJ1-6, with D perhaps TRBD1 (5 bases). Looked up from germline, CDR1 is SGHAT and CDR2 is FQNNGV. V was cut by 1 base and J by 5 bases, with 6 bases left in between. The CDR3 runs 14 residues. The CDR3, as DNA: TGTGCCAGCAGCTTAGGACAGAATAATTCACCCCTCCACTTT. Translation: CASSLGQNNSPLHF.

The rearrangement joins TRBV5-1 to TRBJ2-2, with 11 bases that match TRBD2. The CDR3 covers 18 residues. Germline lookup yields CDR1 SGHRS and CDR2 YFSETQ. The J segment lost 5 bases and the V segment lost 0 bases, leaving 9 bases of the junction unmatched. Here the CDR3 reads CASSLDRTLAGGTGELFF. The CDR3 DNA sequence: TGCGCCAGCAGCTTGGATCGGACCCTAGCGGGAGGTACCGGGGAGCTGTTTTTT.

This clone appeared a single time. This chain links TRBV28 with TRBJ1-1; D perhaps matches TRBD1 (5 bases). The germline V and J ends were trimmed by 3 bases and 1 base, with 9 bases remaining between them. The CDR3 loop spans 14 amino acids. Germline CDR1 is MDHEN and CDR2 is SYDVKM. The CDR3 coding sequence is TGTGCCAGCAGTTTTGGGGGAGCGAACACTGAAGCTTTCTTT. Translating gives CASSFGGANTEAFF. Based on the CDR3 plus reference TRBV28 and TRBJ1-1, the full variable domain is DVKVTQSSRYLVKRTGEKVFLECVQDMDHENMFWYRQDPGLGLRLIYFSYDVKMKEKGDIPEGYSVSREKKERFSLILESASTNQTSMYLCASSFGGANTEAFFGQGTRLTVV.

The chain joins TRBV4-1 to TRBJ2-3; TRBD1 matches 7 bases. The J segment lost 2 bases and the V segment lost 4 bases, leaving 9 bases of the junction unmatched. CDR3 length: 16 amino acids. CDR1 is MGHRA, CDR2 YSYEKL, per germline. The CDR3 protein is CASSRRQGENTDTQYF. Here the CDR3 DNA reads TGCGCCAGCAGCCGTCGACAGGGCGAGAACACAGATACGCAGTATTTT.

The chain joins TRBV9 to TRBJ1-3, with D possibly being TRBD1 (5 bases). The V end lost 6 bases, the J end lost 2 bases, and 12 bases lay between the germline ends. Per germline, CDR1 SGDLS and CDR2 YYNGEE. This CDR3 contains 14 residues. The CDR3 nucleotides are TGTGCCAGCAACCCCCAGGGTGCTGGAAACACCATATATTTT. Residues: CASNPQGAGNTIYF.

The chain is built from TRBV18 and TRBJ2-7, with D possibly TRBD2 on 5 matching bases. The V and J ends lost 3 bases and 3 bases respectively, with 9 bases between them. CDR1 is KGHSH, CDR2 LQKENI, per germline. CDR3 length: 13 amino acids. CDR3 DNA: TGTGCCAGCTCACCGAAAGGGAGCTACGAGCAGTACTTC. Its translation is CASSPKGSYEQYF.

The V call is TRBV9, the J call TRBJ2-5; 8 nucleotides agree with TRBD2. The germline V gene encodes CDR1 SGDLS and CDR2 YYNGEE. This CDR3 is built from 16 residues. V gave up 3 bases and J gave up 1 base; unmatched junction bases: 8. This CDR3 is CASSDPRGDSQETQYF. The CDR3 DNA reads TGTGCCAGCAGCGATCCGCGGGGGGACTCCCAAGAGACCCAGTACTTC. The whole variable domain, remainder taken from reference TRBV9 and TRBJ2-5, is DSGVTQTPKHLITATGQRVTLRCSPRSGDLSVYWYQQSLDQGLQFLIQYYNGEERAKGNILERFSAQQFPDLHSELNLSSLELGDSALYFCASSDPRGDSQETQYFGPGTRLLVL.

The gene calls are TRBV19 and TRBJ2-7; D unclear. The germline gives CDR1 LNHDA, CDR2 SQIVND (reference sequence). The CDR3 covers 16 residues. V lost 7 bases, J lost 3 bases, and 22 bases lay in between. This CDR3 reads CASTPSWSVLGYEQYF. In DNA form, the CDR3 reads TGTGCCAGTACCCCTAGTTGGTCGGTTCTAGGCTACGAGCAGTACTTC.